Each of the 19 T cell receptor beta chains below was sequenced from the same sample in a study of T cell responses to AZD1222 COVID-19 vaccine. Clones were read by immunoSEQ multiplex PCR, and TCRdb kept only the in-frame ones, dropping some. The repertoire holds about 160,000 clones, around 90% seen once, with 1.9% in the top ten. The sample in question was peripheral blood, obtained on day 0 of AZD1222 vaccination. The origin of the receptors is an adult in good health.

CDR3 sequence: CASSLWDREFGGYTF. The DNA for the CDR3 is TGTGCCAGCAGTTTATGGGACAGGGAATTCGGCGGCTACACCTTC. The V gene is TRBV28, the J gene TRBJ1-2; 8 bases align to TRBD1. The length of the CDR3 is 15 residues. Looked up from germline, CDR1 is MDHEN and CDR2 is SYDVKM. J gave up 8 bases and V 0 bases, and 8 bases lay outside the gene matches.

Written as DNA, the CDR3 is TGTGCCAGCTCATTCAGGGGCACCTTGAACACTGAAGCTTTCTTT. Encoded protein: CASSFRGTLNTEAFF. The genes are TRBV18 and TRBJ1-1; perhaps TRBD1 as D (6 bases). Per germline, CDR1 KGHSH and CDR2 LQKENI. Trimming took off 5 bases at V and 0 bases at J, with 13 bases between the two ends. This CDR3 spans 15 amino acids.

This chain joins TRBV9 and TRBJ2-1, with D possibly matching TRBD1 (6 bases). The CDR3 is made up of 15 amino acids. From germline, CDR1 is SGDLS and CDR2 YYNGEE. Trimming cost V 4 bases and J 6 bases, with 17 bases left between them. CDR3 coding DNA: TGTGCCAGCAGCCCCCCCCGGGGCAGGGGCAATGAGCAGTTCTTC. Encoded protein: CASSPPRGRGNEQFF.

V and J are TRBV7-2 and TRBJ2-3, with no clear D. V was trimmed by 2 bases and J by 3 bases, leaving 12 bases between them. Germline V gene lookup returns CDR1 SGHTA and CDR2 FQGNSA. The CDR3 is made up of 15 amino acids. The chain's CDR3 is CASSLLPTVTDTQYF. The CDR3 DNA reads as TGTGCCAGCAGCTTATTGCCGACGGTTACAGATACGCAGTATTTT.

The chain uses TRBV7-2 and TRBJ1-5; D not resolved. V was trimmed by 4 bases and J by 7 bases, leaving 11 bases between them. Germline V gives CDR1 SGHTA, CDR2 FQGNSA. This CDR3 has 13 residues. For the CDR3, the DNA is TGTGCCAGCAGCTCTTTACACGGACAGCCCCAGCATTTT. This gives the protein CASSSLHGQPQHF.

V usage is TRBV6-2 or TRBV6-3 and J usage is TRBJ2-2; D is possibly TRBD2 (6 bases). Germline lookup yields CDR1 MNHEY and CDR2 SVGEGT. CDR3 length equals 17 residues. With 5 bases removed from V and 1 base from J, the gap between germline ends came to 17 bases. The CDR3 nucleotides are TGTGCCAGCAGTCGCGGGGTAGTCGGGGAGAACACCGGGGAGCTGTTTTTT. It specifies CASSRGVVGENTGELFF.

V usage is TRBV14 and J usage is TRBJ2-1; 7 nucleotides align to TRBD2. There are 14 residues in the CDR3. Germline V CDR1 and CDR2: SGHDN, FVKESK. Losses at the gene ends were 8 bases for V and 1 base for J; bases not matched to a gene: 5. Here the CDR3 reads CASQGGGSYNEQFF. CDR3 nucleotide sequence: TGTGCCAGCCAGGGCGGGGGTTCCTACAATGAGCAGTTCTTC. The variable domain in full, completed from reference TRBV14 and TRBJ2-1, reads EAGVTQFPSHSVIEKGQTVTLRCDPISGHDNLYWYRRVMGKEIKFLLHFVKESKQDESGMPNNRFLAERTGGTYSTLKVQPAELEDSGVYFCASQGGGSYNEQFFGPGTRLTVL.

This chain connects TRBV9 to TRBJ2-7; no firm D call. Trimming pared 0 bases from V and 6 bases from J, leaving 10 bases between. This CDR3 region has 13 residues. Germline values: CDR1 SGDLS, CDR2 YYNGEE. The CDR3 DNA follows: TGTGCCAGCAGCGTAGCTACTTTCGGCGAGCAGTACTTC. Protein sequence: CASSVATFGEQYF.

The chain carries TRBV6-5 and TRBJ1-1; no firm D call. The CDR3 has 11 residues. Trimming stripped 7 bases from V and 1 base from J, with 4 bases between. Looked up from germline, CDR1 is MNHEY and CDR2 is SVGAGI. CDR3 in amino acids: CASIWNTEAFF. CDR3 nucleotide sequence: TGTGCCAGCATTTGGAACACTGAAGCTTTCTTT.

This clone was found once. V usage is TRBV5-1 and J usage is TRBJ2-1; 11 positions match TRBD2. This CDR3 is 16 amino acids long. Germline CDR1 is SGHRS and CDR2 is YFSETQ. V lost 0 bases to trimming and J lost 6 bases; unmatched junction nucleotides: 5. CDR3: CASSLGLAGGGNEQFF. CDR3 coding DNA: TGCGCCAGCAGCTTGGGTCTAGCGGGGGGCGGCAATGAGCAGTTCTTC. The whole variable domain, remainder taken from reference TRBV5-1 and TRBJ2-1, is KAGVTQTPRYLIKTRGQQVTLSCSPISGHRSVSWYQQTPGQGLQFLFEYFSETQRNKGNFPGRFSGRQFSNSRSEMNVSTLELGDSALYLCASSLGLAGGGNEQFFGPGTRLTVL.

The J gene is TRBJ1-6, the V gene TRBV5-8, with 8 positions matching TRBD1. CDR1 and CDR2 from the germline V gene are SGHTS and YDEGEE. This CDR3 has 16 amino acids. V gave up 2 bases and J gave up 3 bases; unmatched junction bases: 4. CDR3 DNA sequence: TGTGCCAGCAGCTTACAGGGGGGCCACTATAATTCACCCCTCCACTTT. Protein sequence: CASSLQGGHYNSPLHF. The full variable domain, rest sourced from reference TRBV5-8 and TRBJ1-6, is EAGVTQSPTHLIKTRGQQATLRCSPISGHTSVYWYQQALGLGLQFLLWYDEGEERNRGNFPPRFSGRQFPNYSSELNVNALELEDSALYLCASSLQGGHYNSPLHFGNGTRLTVT.

J is TRBJ1-1 and V is TRBV27; D gene unclear. The germline V gene has CDR1 MNHEY and CDR2 SMNVEV (reference sequence). Trimming stripped 5 bases from V and 7 bases from J, with 14 bases between. The length of the CDR3 is 13 residues. The CDR3 protein is CASSPKRTFEAFF. The CDR3 DNA is TGTGCCAGCAGTCCAAAAAGGACTTTTGAAGCTTTCTTT.

This clone was seen a few times. Other DNA sequences within the sample encode an identical CDR3. J is TRBJ1-1 and V is TRBV19, with D hard to call. The CDR3 runs to 13 residues. The germline gives CDR1 LNHDA, CDR2 SQIVND (reference sequence). The ends were cut back, 2 bases at V and 1 base at J, with 5 bases in the middle. This CDR3 is CASSISRNTEAFF. In nucleotides, the CDR3 is TGTGCCAGTAGTATATCGCGGAACACTGAAGCTTTCTTT.

This clone was picked up one time. The CDR3 sequence is CASSLESSYNSPLHF. The CDR3 bases are TGTGCCAGCAGTTTAGAGAGCTCCTATAATTCACCCCTCCACTTT. The chain employs TRBV28 and TRBJ1-6; D is unclear. This CDR3 has 15 amino acids. Between the trimmed V and J ends, which lost 2 bases and 0 bases, there was a span of 5 bases. Germline values: CDR1 MDHEN, CDR2 SYDVKM.

V usage is TRBV7-2 and J usage is TRBJ1-6, with a tentative D call TRBD1 (5 bases). Germline V lookup: CDR1 SGHTA, CDR2 FQGNSA. The CDR3 has 15 amino acids. The V gene lost 6 bases and the J gene lost 8 bases, with 17 bases spanning the gap. The CDR3 DNA sequence: TGTGCCAGCAGTACAACCCGGGACCCCTATTCACCCCTCCACTTT. This codes for CASSTTRDPYSPLHF. Looking up the rest from reference TRBV7-2 and TRBJ1-6 gives the full variable domain: GAGVSQSPSNKVTEKGKDVELRCDPISGHTALYWYRQSLGQGLEFLIYFQGNSAPDKSGLPSDRFSAERTGGSVSTLTIQRTQQEDSAVYLCASSTTRDPYSPLHFGNGTRLTVT.

Written as DNA, the CDR3 is TGCGCCAGCAGCTTGGACGGGGAGGGAAGGGGCTACACCTTC. It encodes CASSLDGEGRGYTF. The chain recombines TRBV5-1 with TRBJ1-2; D is undetermined. In germline, CDR1 is SGHRS, CDR2 YFSETQ. Between the trimmed V and J ends, which lost 0 bases and 8 bases, there was a span of 14 bases. The CDR3 consists of 14 residues.

In this sample, this clone turned up once. The genes are TRBV5-1 and TRBJ1-1; D gene uncertain. CDR1 is SGHRS and CDR2 is YFSETQ in the germline V gene. Trimming cost V 0 bases and J 8 bases, with 14 bases left between them. CDR3 size: 14 residues. CDR3 coding DNA: TGCGCCAGCAGCTTGGGGGGAAAAGCAAACGAAGCTTTCTTT. Translating it yields CASSLGGKANEAFF.

The chain is built from TRBV18 and TRBJ1-6; D unclear. The CDR3 consists of 17 residues. Germline V gives CDR1 KGHSH, CDR2 LQKENI. V was shortened by 3 bases and J by 7 bases, with 19 bases between the two germline ends. CDR3 bases: TGTGCCAGCTCACCGGGTAGGGATCATTCTGACAATTCACCCCTCCACTTT. It specifies CASSPGRDHSDNSPLHF.

The chain couples TRBV19 to TRBJ1-3; D unclear. The CDR3 is 15 residues long. The germline V gene encodes CDR1 LNHDA and CDR2 SQIVND (reference sequence). V lost 1 base and J 0 bases, leaving 7 bases between the germline ends. DNA for the CDR3: TGTGCCAGTAGTATAGCCGGACGCTCTGGAAACACCATATATTTT. Translated, it gives CASSIAGRSGNTIYF.